A single sample gave rise to the 16 T cell receptor beta chains below, sequenced in a study of human T cells and chemical hapten exposure. TCRdb recomputed calls from the RACE reads with MiXCR, one row per CDR3 protein. The sample records about 190,000 distinct CDR3 sequences, under 30% being singletons. Regarding time point: patch test 3, about 24 weeks after DPC sensitization. Noted treatment: therapeutic diphenylcyclopropenone sensitization with weekly scalp DPC. The material sequenced was whole blood, taken in connection with sensitization to the hapten diphenylcyclopropenone (DPC). These receptors all stem from a woman aged 40 to 50 with alopecia areata. Some clones in this sample may be carry-over from other donors' samples.

J is TRBJ2-1 and V is TRBV6-5; perhaps TRBD2 as D (6 bases). The CDR3 totals 14 residues. From germline, CDR1 is MNHEY and CDR2 SVGAGI. Trimming pared 7 bases from V and 3 bases from J, leaving 13 bases between. As DNA, the CDR3 is TGTGCCAGCATGATGCGGGGAGTCTACAATGAGCAGTTCTTC. This codes for CASMMRGVYNEQFF.

V and J are TRBV5-5 and TRBJ2-2, with a possible D match to TRBD2 (5 bases). The V gene lost 0 bases and the J gene lost 7 bases, with 13 bases spanning the gap. Germline CDR1 reads SGHKS; CDR2 reads YYEKEE (reference sequence). This CDR3 region has 15 residues. CDR3: CASSLERRRNGELFF. The DNA for the CDR3 is TGTGCCAGCAGCTTGGAACGACGGAGGAACGGGGAGCTGTTTTTT.

V and J are TRBV6-1 and TRBJ2-7; D is undetermined. Germline lookup yields CDR1 MNHNS and CDR2 SASEGT. The germline V and J ends were trimmed by 7 bases and 6 bases, with 10 bases remaining between them. CDR3 length: 11 amino acids. The CDR3 sequence is CASTGGFEQYF. CDR3 nucleotide sequence: TGTGCCAGCACTGGTGGTTTCGAGCAGTACTTC.

J is TRBJ2-7 and V is TRBV10-3; 7 bases fit TRBD2. The V gene's germline CDR1 is ENHRY and CDR2 SYGVKD. V shed 4 bases and J 2 bases; nucleotides not matched to a gene: 5. The CDR3 length is 14 residues. CDR3 bases: TGTGCCATCAGTGGGGACTACCTAACCTACGAGCAGTACTTC. It yields the protein CAISGDYLTYEQYF.

This clonotype was counted once. The genes are TRBV6-6 and TRBJ1-5; 7 bases agree with TRBD1. From germline, CDR1 is MNHNY and CDR2 SVGAGI (reference sequence). The trim removed 2 bases at V and 3 bases at J, leaving 7 bases unmatched. The CDR3 runs 16 residues. CDR3 sequence: CASSYVTGALNQPQHF. In DNA, the CDR3 is TGTGCCAGCAGTTACGTAACAGGGGCCCTCAATCAGCCCCAGCATTTT.

This clonotype was found a few times. CDR3 nucleotide sequence: TGTGCCAGCAGCCGCCGGGACAGGGCCTCTGGAAACACCATATATTTT. Translating gives CASSRRDRASGNTIYF. The chain has TRBV7-9 and TRBJ1-3; the match to TRBD1 covers 9 bases. The V and J ends lost 5 bases and 0 bases, in that order; junction bases with no gene match: 5. CDR1 is SEHNR, CDR2 FQNEAQ, per germline (reference sequence). The CDR3 has 16 amino acids.

In this sample, this clonotype turned up a few times. The chain couples TRBV10-3 to TRBJ2-3; the D gene is possibly TRBD2 (7 bases). The CDR3 sequence is 15 residues long. Deletions cut 5 bases from V and 5 bases from J, with 17 bases between. Germline CDR1 reads ENHRY; CDR2 reads SYGVKD. CDR3 loop: CAISLGGAGKDTQYF. The CDR3 DNA follows: TGTGCCATCAGTCTAGGGGGGGCAGGTAAAGATACGCAGTATTTT.

This CDR3 reads CASNEGKYEQYF. The CDR3 DNA reads TGTGCCAGCAACGAAGGGAAATACGAGCAGTACTTC. The chain carries TRBV6-2 or TRBV6-3 and TRBJ2-7; D is unresolved. This CDR3 spans 12 amino acids. Trimming took 7 bases from V and 4 from J, leaving 11 bases between them. Germline-derived CDR1 and CDR2 are MNHEY and SVGEGT.

This CDR3 is CASSLAQGESRNYGYTF. CDR3 coding DNA: TGTGCCAGCAGCTTAGCGCAAGGAGAGTCGCGAAACTATGGCTACACCTTC. The V gene is TRBV7-9, the J gene TRBJ1-2; D not certain. Between the trimmed V and J ends, which lost 0 bases and 2 bases, there was a span of 16 bases. Germline-derived CDR1 and CDR2 are SEHNR and FQNEAQ (reference sequence). The CDR3 runs 17 residues.

In this sample, this clonotype turned up a few times. The CDR3 region has the DNA TGTGCCAGCAGAGGGGCGGCTTCCTACGAGCAGTACTTC. Encoded protein: CASRGAASYEQYF. The V and J genes are TRBV25-1 and TRBJ2-7, with D possibly TRBD1 on 5 matching bases. The CDR3 covers 13 residues. Germline V gives CDR1 MGHDK, CDR2 SYGVNS. The V end was cut by 6 bases, the J end by 1 base, with 10 bases between.

This clonotype turned up a few times. The rearrangement uses TRBV28 and TRBJ1-6; D call uncertain. The V gene's germline CDR1 is MDHEN and CDR2 SYDVKM. The V and J ends lost 6 bases and 7 bases respectively, with 10 bases between them. This CDR3 contains 13 residues. CDR3 bases: TGTGCCAGCAGCTCCGGGCCCAATTCACCCCTCCACTTT. It encodes CASSSGPNSPLHF.

V usage is TRBV6-1 and J usage is TRBJ2-1, with D possibly matching TRBD1 (6 bases). The ends were cut back, 1 base at V and 4 bases at J, with 11 bases in the middle. The CDR3 consists of 15 residues. Germline V gives CDR1 MNHNS, CDR2 SASEGT. The CDR3 loop is CASSEGQVRYNEQFF. Here the CDR3 DNA reads TGTGCCAGCAGTGAAGGACAGGTTAGGTACAATGAGCAGTTCTTC.

J is TRBJ1-4 and V is TRBV20-1; possible D gene TRBD1, 6 bases. The CDR3 runs to 15 residues. The germline V and J ends were trimmed by 4 bases and 5 bases, with 17 bases remaining between them. In germline, CDR1 is DFQATT, CDR2 SNEGSKA (reference sequence). This CDR3 is CSATLGQLGNEKLFF. CDR3 in DNA: TGCAGTGCTACATTAGGACAGTTGGGGAATGAAAAACTGTTTTTT.

This clonotype was counted once. The chain couples TRBV4-1 to TRBJ2-7; D ambiguous. The V and J ends lost 0 bases and 4 bases respectively, with 13 bases between them. The CDR3 length is 15 residues. The germline V gene has CDR1 MGHRA and CDR2 YSYEKL. This CDR3 reads CASSQDSRVQYEQYF. In DNA, the CDR3 is TGCGCCAGCAGCCAAGATTCAAGGGTTCAGTACGAGCAGTACTTC.

This clonotype was picked up a small number of times. This chain joins TRBV20-1 and TRBJ2-2; D unclear. Trimming pared 6 bases from V and 0 bases from J, leaving 8 bases between. CDR1 is DFQATT, CDR2 SNEGSKA, per germline (reference sequence). The CDR3 covers 13 residues. The CDR3 protein is CSATFPNTGELFF. The CDR3 coding sequence is TGCAGTGCCACCTTCCCGAACACCGGGGAGCTGTTTTTT.

This clonotype was found a few times. The CDR3 region has the DNA TGTGCCAGCGCCCACACGAACACCGGGGAGCTGTTTTTT. Encoded protein: CASAHTNTGELFF. The rearrangement uses TRBV7-9 and TRBJ2-2; D gene unclear. CDR1 SEHNR and CDR2 FQNEAQ come from the germline V gene (reference sequence). V lost 8 bases to trimming and J lost 0 bases, with 7 bases between them. This CDR3 is built from 13 residues.